This T cell receptor (beta chain) is from a study of T cell responses to AZD1222 COVID-19 vaccine. Sequenced by immunoSEQ multiplex PCR; TCRdb stores in-frame clones only, minus some. The data contain tens of thousands of clones, about 86% of them seen just once; the ten biggest clones take up about a sixth. A note on this clone: The antigen is not known.

Points from the study as a whole: Nearly half of spike-specific TCRs reportedly target variant regions that are unmutated in the B.1.351 and B.1.1.7 variants. Repertoire sampling happened only post peak T cell response. Donors were chiefly white British, with a greater number of females, and clonal diversity was perhaps underestimated. Seropositive status at baseline applied to only a handful of AZD1222 recipients.

Germline lookup yields CDR1 MNHEY and CDR2 SVGEGT. V was trimmed by 2 bases and J by 6 bases, leaving 10 bases between them. The CDR3 has 13 amino acids. The sequencing here drew on peripheral blood, taken on day 0 of AZD1222 vaccination. The J gene is TRBJ1-1, the V gene TRBV6-2 or TRBV6-3; D gene uncertain. This clonotype was sampled from an adult in good health. DNA for the CDR3: TGTGCCAGCAGTTACGTGAGGGTCTCTGAAGCTTTCTTT. It is translated as CASSYVRVSEAFF.